This T cell receptor (beta chain) was sequenced in a study of T cell responses to AZD1222 COVID-19 vaccine. For the study at large: Analyses pooled second doses at about 4 or about 12 weeks.

Assay: immunoSEQ multiplex PCR; the TCRdb copy retains only in-frame clones and omits some. Of about 97,000 clones in the sample, around nine tenths were seen once. Study findings and constraints: CD4 TCRs covered the whole spike, strongest at regions 160-218 and 743-854. Donors were chiefly white British, with a greater number of females, and clonal diversity was perhaps underestimated. The number of AZD1222 recipients seropositive at baseline was only five or six.

With respect to this clone: Its antigen is as yet unknown.

V lost 4 bases and J lost 3, with 9 bases in between. CDR3 length: 13 residues. Germline V lookup: CDR1 SGHDT, CDR2 YYEEEE. The gene calls are TRBV5-6 and TRBJ2-3; D ambiguous. The receptor was derived from an adult in good health. Sequenced here: peripheral blood, sampled on day 0 of AZD1222 vaccination. CDR3 DNA sequence: TGTGCCAGCAGCCGGTACGGGACAGATACGCAGTATTTT. It specifies CASSRYGTDTQYF.